These T cell receptor beta chains were read from a single sample in a study of identical twins. TCRdb reprocessed the 5' RACE reads with MiXCR, giving one entry per CDR3 protein. The table has fewer than 650,000 distinct CDR3 sequences, around a tenth seen once. These same records also appear under a second study, on yellow fever vaccine responses in identical twins.

The specimen sequenced was PBMCs. These receptors originate from a woman under 30 in good health. Both conserved end residues are part of each CDR3.

cdr3_length: 15; v_call: TRBV24-1; j_call: TRBJ2-1; cdr3_aa: CATSRREGPDNEQFF
cdr3_length: 14; v_call: TRBV7-9; j_call: TRBJ1-3; cdr3_aa: CASMLDPSGNTIYF
cdr3_length: 16; v_call: TRBV6-5; j_call: TRBJ2-7; cdr3_aa: CASSYKAGGKIYEQYF
cdr3_length: 13; v_call: TRBV2; j_call: TRBJ2-7; cdr3_aa: CASKSAETYEQYF
cdr3_length: 19; v_call: TRBV6-1; j_call: TRBJ2-4; cdr3_aa: CASTHYIFNPLPAKNIQYF
cdr3_length: 17; v_call: TRBV14; j_call: TRBJ2-1; cdr3_aa: CASSQGGGAPAYNEQFF
cdr3_length: 17; v_call: TRBV7-2; j_call: TRBJ2-1; cdr3_aa: CASSLGGAPSSYNEQFF
cdr3_length: 13; v_call: TRBV12-3/TRBV12-4; j_call: TRBJ2-1; cdr3_aa: CASSLKASTEQFF
cdr3_length: 14; v_call: TRBV3-1; j_call: TRBJ1-4; cdr3_aa: CASSRRQGDEKLFF
cdr3_length: 16; v_call: TRBV18; j_call: TRBJ2-1; cdr3_aa: CASSPPTGQAYNEQFF
cdr3_length: 18; v_call: TRBV5-1; j_call: TRBJ2-3; cdr3_aa: CASSLGTSGMVGTDTQYF
cdr3_length: 13; v_call: TRBV5-6; j_call: TRBJ2-7; cdr3_aa: CASGPAQRCEQYF
cdr3_length: 19; v_call: TRBV20-1; j_call: TRBJ2-2; cdr3_aa: CSARDLYRDSFTNTGELFF
cdr3_length: 13; v_call: TRBV6-1; j_call: TRBJ2-3; cdr3_aa: CASRTPLLRTQYF
cdr3_length: 16; v_call: TRBV11-2; j_call: TRBJ2-1; cdr3_aa: CASSLRDLSSYNEQFF
cdr3_length: 19; v_call: TRBV6-2/TRBV6-3; j_call: TRBJ2-3; cdr3_aa: CASSYSRLAGRDSTDTQYF
cdr3_length: 15; v_call: TRBV20-1; j_call: TRBJ2-7; cdr3_aa: CSARDLGGPIYEQYF
cdr3_length: 14; v_call: TRBV4-3; j_call: TRBJ2-3; cdr3_aa: CASSRGLAWDTQYF
cdr3_length: 13; v_call: TRBV29-1; j_call: TRBJ2-7; cdr3_aa: CSVEGREAYEQYF
cdr3_length: 16; v_call: TRBV7-3; j_call: TRBJ2-1; cdr3_aa: CASSPRGGTGVDEQFF
cdr3_length: 15; v_call: TRBV20-1; j_call: TRBJ2-1; cdr3_aa: CSASDRDRGRAEQFF
cdr3_length: 15; v_call: TRBV5-1; j_call: TRBJ2-3; cdr3_aa: CASSLAGRGGDTQYF
cdr3_length: 16; v_call: TRBV29-1; j_call: TRBJ1-2; cdr3_aa: CSVEGRRQYSNYGYTF
cdr3_length: 14; v_call: TRBV10-1; j_call: TRBJ2-3; cdr3_aa: CASSPDTVLGMQYF
cdr3_length: 15; v_call: TRBV25-1; j_call: TRBJ1-6; cdr3_aa: CASSESKDGWSPLHF